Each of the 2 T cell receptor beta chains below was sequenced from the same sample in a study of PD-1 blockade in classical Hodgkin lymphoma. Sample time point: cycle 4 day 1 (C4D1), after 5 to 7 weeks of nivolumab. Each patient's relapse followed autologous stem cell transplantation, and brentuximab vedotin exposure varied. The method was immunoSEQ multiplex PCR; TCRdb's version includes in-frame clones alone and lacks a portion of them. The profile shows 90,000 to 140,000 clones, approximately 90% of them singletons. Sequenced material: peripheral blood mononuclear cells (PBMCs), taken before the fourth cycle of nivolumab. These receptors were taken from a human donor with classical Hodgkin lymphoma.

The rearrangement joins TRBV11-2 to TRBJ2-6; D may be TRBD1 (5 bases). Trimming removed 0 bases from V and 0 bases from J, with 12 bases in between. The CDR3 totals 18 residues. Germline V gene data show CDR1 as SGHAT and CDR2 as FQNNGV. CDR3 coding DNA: TGTGCCAGCAGCTTAGAACAGGTTACATACTCTGGGGCCAACGTCCTGACTTTC. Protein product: CASSLEQVTYSGANVLTF. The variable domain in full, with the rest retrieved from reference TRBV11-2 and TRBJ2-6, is EAGVAQSPRYKIIEKRQSVAFWCNPISGHATLYWYQQILGQGPKLLIQFQNNGVVDDSQLPKDRFSAERLKGVDSTLKIQPAKLEDSAVYLCASSLEQVTYSGANVLTFGAGSRLTVL.

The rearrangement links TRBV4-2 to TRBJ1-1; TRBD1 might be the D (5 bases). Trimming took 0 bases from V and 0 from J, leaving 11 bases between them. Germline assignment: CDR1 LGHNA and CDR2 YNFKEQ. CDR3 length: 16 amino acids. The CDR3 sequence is CASSQDYGQVNTEAFF. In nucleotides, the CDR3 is TGTGCCAGCAGCCAAGATTACGGACAAGTGAACACTGAAGCTTTCTTT.